Listed here are 5 T cell receptor beta chains from one sample, sequenced in a study of cytomegalovirus exposure and HLA in healthy donors. The PCR was carried out with 60 Vbeta primers and 13 Jbeta primers. Sequencing was performed with immunoSEQ multiplex PCR; in TCRdb, only in-frame clones are kept and a portion is missing. The table has more than 95,000 clones, approximately 75% seen once. Sequencing input: PBMCs. These receptors originate from a man between 50 and 59 years old in good health and CMV-seropositive.

In this sample, this clone turned up once. This chain joins TRBV6-5 and TRBJ1-2; D is undetermined. Trimming took off 2 bases at V and 3 bases at J, with 10 bases between the two ends. The germline V gene has CDR1 MNHEY and CDR2 SVGAGI. This CDR3 comprises 14 residues. This CDR3 is CASSYNSGDYGYTF. The CDR3 nucleotides are TGTGCCAGCAGTTACAACAGCGGGGACTATGGCTACACCTTC.

This clone was observed once. The chain has TRBV6-1 and TRBJ1-6; possible D gene TRBD1, 6 bases. Germline CDR1 is MNHNS and CDR2 is SASEGT. The CDR3 sequence is 13 residues long. With 5 bases removed from V and 10 bases from J, the gap between germline ends came to 12 bases. This CDR3 is CASSLQGNSPLHF. The DNA for the CDR3 is TGTGCCAGCAGTTTACAGGGTAACTCACCCCTCCACTTT.

The chain employs TRBV5-1 and TRBJ2-1; D possibly corresponds to TRBD2 (5 bases). The ends were cut back, 1 base at V and 8 bases at J, with 13 bases in the middle. The germline gives CDR1 SGHRS, CDR2 YFSETQ. The CDR3 has 14 residues. The CDR3: CASSLMRDRDEQFF. CDR3 DNA: TGCGCCAGCAGCTTGATGAGGGATAGGGATGAGCAGTTCTTC.

The CDR3 DNA is TGCAGCGTCGGGGGGGGTCAGGGAAATGGGTTCTTC. Its translation is CSVGGGQGNGFF. The gene calls are TRBV29-1 and TRBJ2-1; 8 nucleotides line up with TRBD2. The ends lost 6 bases at V and 15 bases at J; junction bases unmatched: 13. Germline CDR1 reads SQVTM; CDR2 reads ANQGSEA. The CDR3 totals 12 residues.

On this clone: One junction end does not reproduce the germline sequence, and a read error may be involved. The chain carries TRBV30 and TRBJ1-2; D gene unclear. The V gene's germline CDR1 is GTSNPN and CDR2 SVGIG (reference sequence). CDR3 size: 13 residues. Here the CDR3 DNA reads TGTGCCTGGAGTGTAGATATTCTGGGGAGTAGGGCCTTC. Its protein is CAWSVDILGSRAF.